This TCR beta chain was profiled in a study of post-analysis software for immune sequencing data. Study results and limitations: TRBV segments more frequent in patients than in controls numbered five and included TRBV5-6, TRBV5-1 and TRBV20-1. Strong co-clustering by F measure was seen for same-batch samples.

Germline values: CDR1 SGHRS, CDR2 YFSETQ. The length of the CDR3 is 13 residues. The V end lost 4 bases, the J end lost 2 bases, and 9 bases lay between the germline ends. Unique molecular identifiers tagged the TCR beta cDNA libraries. Each batch of roughly 1 to 11 million T cells produced roughly 0.5 million cDNA molecules. In TCRdb, the PCR reads were re-called with MiXCR into one record per CDR3 protein. Altogether hundreds of thousands of distinct CDR3 sequences are present, 44% being singletons, with the ten largest covering roughly 1.8%. A remark on this clonotype: Its antigen is not known.

J is TRBJ2-5 and V is TRBV5-1; D is perhaps TRBD2 (6 bases). Sequences were obtained from blood. This sequence was found in a girl between 5 and 17 years old with multiple sclerosis. The CDR3 is CASSTAGQETQYF. The CDR3 DNA is TGCGCCAGCAGCACTGCGGGACAAGAGACCCAGTACTTC.